This record concerns one TCR beta chain sequence. This sample was included in a study of blood T cell repertoires in COVID-19. Per germline, CDR1 SGHDN and CDR2 FVKESK. This CDR3 has 16 amino acids. The V segment lost 5 bases and the J segment 1 base; nucleotides outside the gene matches: 10. Measured with immunoSEQ multiplex PCR; TCRdb has only the in-frame clones, and not every one. The data show over 200,000 clones, 87% seen once. The specimen sequenced was peripheral blood. The receptor comes from a man in his forties with active or convalescent COVID-19. The rearrangement uses TRBV14 and TRBJ2-5; 7 bases fit TRBD1. The chain's CDR3 is CASSYPGPGGQETQYF. For the CDR3, the DNA is TGTGCCAGCAGCTACCCAGGGCCAGGGGGCCAAGAGACCCAGTACTTC.